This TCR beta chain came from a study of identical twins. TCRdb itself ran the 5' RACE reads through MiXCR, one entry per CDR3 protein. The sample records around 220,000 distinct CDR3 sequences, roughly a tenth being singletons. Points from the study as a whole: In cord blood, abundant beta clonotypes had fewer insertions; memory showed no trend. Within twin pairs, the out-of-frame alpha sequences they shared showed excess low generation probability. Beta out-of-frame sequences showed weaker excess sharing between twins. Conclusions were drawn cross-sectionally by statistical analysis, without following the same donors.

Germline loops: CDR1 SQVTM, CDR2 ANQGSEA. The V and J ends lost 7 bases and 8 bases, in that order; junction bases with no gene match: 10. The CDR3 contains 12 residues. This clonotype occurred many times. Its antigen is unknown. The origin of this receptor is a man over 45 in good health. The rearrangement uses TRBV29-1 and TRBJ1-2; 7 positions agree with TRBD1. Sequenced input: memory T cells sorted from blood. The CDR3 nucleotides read TGCAGCGCCCCCGAGGGGGCCGGGGGCTACACCTTC. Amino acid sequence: CSAPEGAGGYTF.